This TCR beta chain emerged from a study of blood T cell repertoires in COVID-19. The assay was immunoSEQ multiplex PCR, and TCRdb's table has in-frame clones only and misses some. The repertoire holds around 190,000 clones, with 89% as singletons. Germline V lookup: CDR1 SGDLS, CDR2 YYNGEE. This CDR3 comprises 14 residues. Trimming pared 4 bases from V and 1 base from J, leaving 10 bases between. The sequence was obtained from a man in his late teens or twenties who had recovered from COVID-19. Material: peripheral blood. The chain carries TRBV9 and TRBJ2-3; TRBD1 might be the D (5 bases). The CDR3 DNA reads as TGTGCCAGCAGCATAGACAGCCGCACAGATACGCAGTATTTT. Encoded protein: CASSIDSRTDTQYF.